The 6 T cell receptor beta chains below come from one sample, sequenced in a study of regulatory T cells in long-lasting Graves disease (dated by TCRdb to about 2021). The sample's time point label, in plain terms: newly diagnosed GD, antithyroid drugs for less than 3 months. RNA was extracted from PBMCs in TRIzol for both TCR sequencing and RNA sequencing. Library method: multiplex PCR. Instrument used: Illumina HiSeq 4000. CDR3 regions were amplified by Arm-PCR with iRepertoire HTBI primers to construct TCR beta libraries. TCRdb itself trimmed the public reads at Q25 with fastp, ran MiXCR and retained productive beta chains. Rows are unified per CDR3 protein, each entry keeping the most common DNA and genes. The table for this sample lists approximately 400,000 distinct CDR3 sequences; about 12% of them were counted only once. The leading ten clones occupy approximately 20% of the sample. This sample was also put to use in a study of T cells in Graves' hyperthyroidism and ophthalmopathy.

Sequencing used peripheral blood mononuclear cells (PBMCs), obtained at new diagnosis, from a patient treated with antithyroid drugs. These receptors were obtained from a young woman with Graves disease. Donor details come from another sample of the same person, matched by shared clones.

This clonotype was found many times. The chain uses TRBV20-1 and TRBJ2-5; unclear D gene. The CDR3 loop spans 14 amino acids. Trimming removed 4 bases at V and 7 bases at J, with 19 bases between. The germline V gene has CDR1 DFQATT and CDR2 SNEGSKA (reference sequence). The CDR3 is CSAIGVGGIRTQYF. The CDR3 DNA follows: TGCAGTGCTATTGGGGTGGGCGGTATCCGGACCCAGTACTTC.

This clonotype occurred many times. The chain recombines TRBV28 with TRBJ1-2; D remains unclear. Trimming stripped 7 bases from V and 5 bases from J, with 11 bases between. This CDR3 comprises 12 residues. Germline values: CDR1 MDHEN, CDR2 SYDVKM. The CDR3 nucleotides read TGTGCCAGCAAGTACCTGGTTTATGGCTACACCTTC. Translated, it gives CASKYLVYGYTF.

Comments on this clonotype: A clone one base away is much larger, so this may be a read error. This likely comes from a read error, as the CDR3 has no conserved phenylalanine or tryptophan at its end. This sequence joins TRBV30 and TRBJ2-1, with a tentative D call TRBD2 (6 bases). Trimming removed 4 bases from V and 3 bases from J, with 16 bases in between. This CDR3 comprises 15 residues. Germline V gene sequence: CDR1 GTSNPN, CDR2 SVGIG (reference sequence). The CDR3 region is CAWKRRDPFYNEQFS. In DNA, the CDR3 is TGTGCCTGGAAAAGGAGGGATCCCTTCTACAATGAGCAGTTCTCC.

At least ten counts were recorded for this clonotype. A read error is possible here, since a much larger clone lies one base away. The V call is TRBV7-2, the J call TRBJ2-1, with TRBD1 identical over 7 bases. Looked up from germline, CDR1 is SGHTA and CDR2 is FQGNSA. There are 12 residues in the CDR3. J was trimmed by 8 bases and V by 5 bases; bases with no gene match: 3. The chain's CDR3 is CASSVDRDEQFF. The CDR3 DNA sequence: TGTGCCAGCAGCGTAGACAGGGATGAGCAGTTCTTC. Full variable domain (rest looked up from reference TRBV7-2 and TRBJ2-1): GAGVSQSPSNKVTEKGKDVELRCDPISGHTALYWYRQSLGQGLEFLIYFQGNSAPDKSGLPSDRFSAERTGGSVSTLTIQRTQQEDSAVYLCASSVDRDEQFFGPGTRLTVL.

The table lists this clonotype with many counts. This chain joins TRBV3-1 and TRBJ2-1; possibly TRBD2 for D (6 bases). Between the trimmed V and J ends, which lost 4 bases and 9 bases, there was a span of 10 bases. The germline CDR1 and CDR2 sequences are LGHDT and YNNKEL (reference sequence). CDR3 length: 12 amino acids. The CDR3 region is CASSLLGGEQFF. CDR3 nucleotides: TGTGCCAGCAGCCTACTGGGGGGTGAGCAGTTCTTC.

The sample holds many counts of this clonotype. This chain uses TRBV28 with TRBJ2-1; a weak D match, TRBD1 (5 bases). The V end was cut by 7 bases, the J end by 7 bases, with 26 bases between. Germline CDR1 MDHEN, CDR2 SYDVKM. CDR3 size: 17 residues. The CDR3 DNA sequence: TGTGCCAGCAACCCACCCTCTAAAGGGGCACCCCTAAATGAGCAGTTCTTC. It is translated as CASNPPSKGAPLNEQFF.